The rows below give T cell receptor beta chains drawn from one sample of a study of cytotoxic CD8 clonotypes in ibrutinib-treated CLL. This table comes from immunoSEQ multiplex PCR, and its TCRdb copy is limited to in-frame clones, with some not included. Counted here are 250,000 to 350,000 clones, 70% to 80% occurring once; the ten biggest clones make up approximately 5.6%. The sample consisted of PBMCs, taken at disease progression, from a patient treated with ibrutinib. These receptor sequences come from a human donor with chronic lymphocytic leukemia. Both conserved end residues are part of each CDR3. D genes are given only for firm matches. Clone size is not always given. Where it is, it says once, few, many or a class for expanded clones.

j_call v_call d_call clone_size cdr3_aa cdr3_nt
TRBJ1-5 TRBV2 . . CASSEALRGNQPQHF TGTGCCAGCAGTGAAGCGCTTAGGGGCAATCAGCCCCAGCATTTT
TRBJ1-2 TRBV18 TRBD1 few CASSPSLDRGVGYTF TGTGCCAGCTCACCAAGCCTGGACAGGGGGGTTGGCTACACCTTC
TRBJ1-1 TRBV6-4 . . CASSDSGSGTEAFF TGTGCCAGCAGTGACTCTGGCAGCGGCACTGAAGCTTTCTTT
TRBJ2-3 TRBV14 TRBD2 . CASSQALAGAADTQYF TGTGCCAGCAGCCAAGCCCTAGCGGGAGCGGCAGATACGCAGTATTTT
TRBJ2-7 TRBV5-5 . . CASSWGWSRRYYEQYF TGTGCCAGCAGCTGGGGTTGGAGCAGAAGATACTACGAGCAGTACTTC
TRBJ2-1 TRBV5-4 TRBD2 . CASSFGTSGYNEQFF TGTGCCAGCAGCTTCGGGACTAGCGGCTACAATGAGCAGTTCTTC
TRBJ2-7 TRBV29-1 . . CSVTNDRNYEQYF TGCAGCGTTACGAACGACAGGAACTACGAGCAGTACTTC
TRBJ2-4 TRBV11-2 . few CASSLAGPNIQYF TGTGCCAGCAGCTTAGCAGGGCCAAACATTCAGTACTTC
TRBJ1-1 TRBV19 . . CASSIRQGSTEAFF TGTGCCAGTAGTATTAGGCAGGGGAGCACTGAAGCTTTCTTT
TRBJ1-5 TRBV2 . . CASSEAEDQPQHF TGTGCCAGCAGTGAAGCTGAAGATCAGCCCCAGCATTTT
TRBJ2-7 TRBV5-1 TRBD1 . CASRDRGSSYEQYF TGCGCCAGCAGAGACAGGGGGTCGTCCTACGAGCAGTACTTC
TRBJ1-4 TRBV4-2 . . CASRAAAGRKVANEKLFF TGTGCCAGCAGGGCGGCGGCGGGGAGGAAGGTTGCTAATGAAAAACTGTTTTTT
TRBJ1-6 TRBV12-5 . . CASGLVPPVFPVPVISLHF TGTGCTAGTGGTTTGGTCCCTCCCGTTTTTCCTGTCCCCGTTATATCCCTCCACTTT
TRBJ2-1 TRBV29-1 TRBD2 few CSVSRVGLAHEQFF TGCAGCGTTTCAAGAGTCGGACTAGCCCATGAGCAGTTCTTC
TRBJ2-3 TRBV10-1 . few CASSESGGRVDTQYF TGCGCCAGCAGTGAGTCGGGGGGGCGAGTAGATACGCAGTATTTT
TRBJ2-1 TRBV7-6 TRBD2 . CASSRLAGGGGEQFF TGTGCCAGCAGCAGACTAGCGGGAGGGGGCGGTGAGCAGTTCTTC
TRBJ2-2 TRBV29-1 . . CSVPQGTGELFF TGCAGCGTCCCACAGGGAACCGGGGAGCTGTTTTTT
TRBJ2-3 TRBV7-6 . . CASSPGQITDTQYF TGTGCCAGCAGCCCGGGACAAATCACAGATACGCAGTATTTT
TRBJ1-1 TRBV27 . few CASSGNWNTEAFF TGTGCCAGCAGTGGGAACTGGAACACTGAAGCTTTCTTT
TRBJ2-7 TRBV2 . . CASRWDRSSWEQYF TGTGCCAGCAGGTGGGACCGCTCTTCCTGGGAGCAGTACTTC
TRBJ2-1 TRBV27 . . CASTFVSTPNEQFF TGTGCCAGCACCTTTGTGTCTACCCCCAATGAGCAGTTCTTC
TRBJ2-7 TRBV13 TRBD2 . CASSPVPGLAGESYEQYF TGTGCCAGCAGCCCAGTCCCGGGACTAGCGGGGGAGTCCTACGAGCAGTACTTC
TRBJ2-7 TRBV11-2 . once CASSFNPAGARHYEQYF TGTGCCAGCAGCTTCAATCCCGCCGGGGCCAGACACTACGAGCAGTACTTC
TRBJ1-2 TRBV7-9 . . CASSLSPPTRDYGYTF TGTGCCAGCAGCTTAAGCCCACCAACCCGGGACTATGGCTACACCTTC
TRBJ1-2 TRBV18 TRBD1 . CASSPNRGLLDGYTF TGTGCCAGCTCCCCAAACAGGGGGCTTTTGGATGGCTACACCTTC
TRBJ2-5 TRBV7-9 . . CASSLGQQETQYF TGTGCCAGCAGCCTTGGACAGCAAGAGACCCAGTACTTC
TRBJ2-3 TRBV29-1 . . CSVGVGGNGLQGQYF TGCAGCGTTGGCGTCGGGGGTAACGGTCTGCAGGGGCAGTATTTT
TRBJ2-2 TRBV6-5 . once CASSYTGSGGELFF TGTGCCAGCAGTTACACGGGGAGCGGCGGGGAGCTGTTTTTT
TRBJ1-2 TRBV7-9 . once CASSPGYNYGYTF TGTGCCAGCAGTCCCGGTTATAACTATGGCTACACCTTC
TRBJ2-1 TRBV6-6 . . CASRDTYNEQFF TGTGCCAGCAGGGACACCTACAATGAGCAGTTCTTC
TRBJ2-1 TRBV15 . . CATSGTANEQFF TGTGCCACCAGCGGCACAGCGAATGAGCAGTTCTTC
TRBJ1-2 TRBV5-4 TRBD1 . CASSLGGQGDYGYTF TGTGCCAGCAGCTTGGGTGGACAGGGGGACTATGGCTACACCTTC
TRBJ2-7 TRBV6-4 . . CASSEEGGYEQYF TGTGCCAGCAGTGAAGAAGGGGGTTACGAGCAGTACTTC
TRBJ2-1 TRBV6-5 . . CASSPLFGSEFF TGTGCCAGCAGCCCCCTCTTTGGGTCGGAGTTCTTC
TRBJ2-7 TRBV30 . few CAWSVLGGPF TGTGCCTGGAGTGTACTTGGGGGACCCTTC
TRBJ2-1 TRBV4-3 . . CASSQRTGRKNNEQFF TGCGCCAGCAGCCAACGCACAGGTCGCAAAAACAATGAGCAGTTCTTC
TRBJ1-1 TRBV5-1 . . CASSMLGGIVDKEVNTEAFF TGCGCCAGCAGCATGCTGGGAGGGATCGTCGATAAGGAGGTGAACACTGAAGCTTTCTTT
TRBJ2-3 TRBV11-2 . . CASRDVGTDTQYF TGTGCCAGCAGGGACGTCGGCACAGATACGCAGTATTTT
TRBJ2-5 TRBV9 TRBD1 . CASSVLATGGETQYF TGTGCCAGCAGCGTTCTTGCAACAGGGGGGGAGACCCAGTACTTC
TRBJ2-3 TRBV5-4 TRBD1 . CASSVEQGGDTQYF TGTGCCAGCAGCGTTGAACAGGGGGGAGATACGCAGTATTTT
TRBJ1-2 TRBV27 TRBD1 few CASSLGQGNYGYTF TGTGCCAGCAGTTTGGGACAGGGGAACTATGGCTACACCTTC
TRBJ1-1 TRBV2 TRBD1 . CASSPTGGEGAFF TGTGCCAGCAGCCCCACAGGGGGCGAGGGAGCTTTCTTT
TRBJ1-2 TRBV5-4 . once CASSLDGAVYTF TGTGCCAGCAGCTTGGATGGGGCAGTGTACACCTTC
TRBJ2-7 TRBV11-2 TRBD1 . CASSLFGTVYEQYF TGTGCCAGCAGCTTATTCGGGACAGTCTACGAGCAGTACTTC
TRBJ2-2 TRBV11-2 . . CASSSVGELFF TGTGCCAGCAGCTCAGTCGGGGAGCTGTTTTTT
TRBJ2-7 TRBV7-9 TRBD1 . CASSYSGTGVEQYF TGTGCCAGCAGCTACTCCGGGACAGGGGTAGAGCAGTACTTC
TRBJ2-3 TRBV5-4 TRBD2 once CASSSGLAGSSDTQYF TGTGCCAGCAGTTCCGGACTAGCGGGATCGTCAGATACGCAGTATTTT
TRBJ1-4 TRBV5-6 . . CASSPPRANEKLFF TGTGCCAGCAGCCCGCCCCGGGCTAATGAAAAACTGTTTTTT
TRBJ2-2 TRBV27 TRBD1 . CASSLFLDRQWGKPTSGELFF TGTGCCAGCAGTTTATTTTTGGACAGGCAGTGGGGAAAGCCAACGTCCGGGGAGCTGTTTTTT
TRBJ2-1 TRBV27 TRBD2 . CASTMGLAGVKEQFF TGTGCCAGCACTATGGGGCTAGCGGGAGTAAAGGAGCAGTTCTTC
TRBJ1-2 TRBV6-5 . . CASSLGWQGYGYTF TGTGCCAGCAGTCTAGGGTGGCAGGGGTATGGCTACACCTTC
TRBJ1-5 TRBV4-2 . . CASSQEGNSNQPQHF TGTGCCAGCAGCCAAGAGGGTAATAGCAATCAGCCCCAGCATTTT
TRBJ2-7 TRBV11-2 . . CASSLGREQYF TGTGCCAGCAGCTTGGGAAGGGAGCAGTACTTC